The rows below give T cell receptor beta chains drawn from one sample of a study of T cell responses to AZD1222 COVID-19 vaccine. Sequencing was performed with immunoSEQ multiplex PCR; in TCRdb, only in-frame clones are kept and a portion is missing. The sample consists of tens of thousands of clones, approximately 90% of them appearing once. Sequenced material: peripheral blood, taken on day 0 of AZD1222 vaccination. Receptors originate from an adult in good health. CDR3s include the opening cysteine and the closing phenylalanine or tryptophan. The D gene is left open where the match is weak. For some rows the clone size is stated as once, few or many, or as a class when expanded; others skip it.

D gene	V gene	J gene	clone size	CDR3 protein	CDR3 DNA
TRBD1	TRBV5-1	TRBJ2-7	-	CASSSARGTGTGYEQYF	TGCGCCAGCAGCTCGGCCCGGGGGACCGGGACAGGGTACGAGCAGTACTTC
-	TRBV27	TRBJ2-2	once	CASSARMNTGELFF	TGTGCCAGCAGTGCTAGGATGAACACCGGGGAGCTGTTTTTT
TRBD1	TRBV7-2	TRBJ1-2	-	CASSLGTGGYTF	TGTGCCAGCAGCCTAGGGACAGGCGGCTACACCTTC
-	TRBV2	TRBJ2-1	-	CASREFNEQFF	TGTGCCAGCAGAGAGTTTAATGAGCAGTTCTTC
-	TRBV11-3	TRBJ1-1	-	CASSLRPLRF	TGTGCCAGCAGCTTGAGACCCCTCCGCTTT
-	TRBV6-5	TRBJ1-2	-	CASSYGRGSYGYTF	TGTGCCAGCAGTTACGGGCGGGGAAGCTATGGCTACACCTTC
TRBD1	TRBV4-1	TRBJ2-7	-	CASSPPTGGIDEQYF	TGCGCCAGCAGCCCCCCGACAGGGGGAATCGACGAGCAGTACTTC
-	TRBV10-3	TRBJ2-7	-	CATGLAGASYEQYF	TGTGCCACAGGCCTGGCGGGGGCCTCCTACGAGCAGTACTTC
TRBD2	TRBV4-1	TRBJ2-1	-	CASSPSKRGAYNEQFF	TGCGCCAGCAGCCCCTCGAAGCGGGGGGCCTACAATGAGCAGTTCTTC
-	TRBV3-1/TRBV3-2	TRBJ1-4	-	CASSQEWATNEKLFF	TGTGCCAGCAGCCAAGAGTGGGCAACTAATGAAAAACTGTTTTTT
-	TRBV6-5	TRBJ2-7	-	CASFITGTYEQYF	TGTGCCAGCTTTATCACAGGGACCTACGAGCAGTACTTC
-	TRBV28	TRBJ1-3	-	CASSSTGPGNTIYF	TGTGCCAGCAGTTCGACAGGACCTGGAAACACCATATATTTT
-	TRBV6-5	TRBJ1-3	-	CASSWSVGGNTIYF	TGTGCCAGCAGTTGGTCGGTCGGTGGAAACACCATATATTTT
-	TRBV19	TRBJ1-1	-	CASSEQVNTEAFF	TGTGCCAGTAGTGAACAGGTGAACACTGAAGCTTTCTTT
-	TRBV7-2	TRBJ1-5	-	CASNDDWNQPQHF	TGTGCCAGCAATGACGATTGGAATCAGCCCCAGCATTTT
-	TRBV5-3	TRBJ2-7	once	CARSKQGSYEQYF	TGTGCCAGAAGCAAGCAGGGATCCTACGAGCAGTACTTC
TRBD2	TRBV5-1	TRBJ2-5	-	CASSTRTSGEEETQYF	TGCGCCAGCAGCACAAGGACTAGCGGGGAAGAAGAGACCCAGTACTTC
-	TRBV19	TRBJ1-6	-	CASSMGNGGSPLHF	TGTGCCAGTAGTATGGGAAATGGGGGTTCACCCCTCCACTTT
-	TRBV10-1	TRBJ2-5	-	CASSDGGTRETQYF	TGCGCCAGCAGTGATGGGGGGACCCGAGAGACCCAGTACTTC
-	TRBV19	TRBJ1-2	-	CASSIRGDYGYTF	TGTGCCAGTAGTATTCGGGGAGACTATGGCTACACCTTC
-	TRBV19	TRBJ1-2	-	CASGEQGIWYGYTF	TGTGCCAGCGGCGAACAGGGAATTTGGTATGGCTACACCTTC
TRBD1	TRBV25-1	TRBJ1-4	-	CASSEWGLGRGEEKLFF	TGTGCCAGCAGTGAATGGGGACTCGGCAGGGGGGAGGAAAAACTGTTTTTT
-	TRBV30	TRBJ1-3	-	CAWSAGPGNTIYF	TGTGCCTGGAGTGCAGGGCCTGGAAACACCATATATTTT
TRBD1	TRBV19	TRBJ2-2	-	CASSLTGTNTGELFF	TGTGCCAGTAGTTTGACAGGGACGAACACCGGGGAGCTGTTTTTT
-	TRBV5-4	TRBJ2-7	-	CASSLDGGTPYEQYF	TGTGCCAGCAGCTTGGATGGCGGAACCCCCTACGAGCAGTACTTC
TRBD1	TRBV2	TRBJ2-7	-	CTSSEYSPTGVSYEQYF	TGTACCAGCAGTGAATATTCCCCGACAGGGGTCTCCTACGAGCAGTACTTC
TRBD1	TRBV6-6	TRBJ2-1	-	CASTEVRGSYNEQFF	TGTGCCAGCACCGAAGTCAGGGGGTCTTACAATGAGCAGTTCTTC
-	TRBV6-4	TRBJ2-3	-	CASSDRSGSTDTQYF	TGTGCCAGCAGTGACAGGAGCGGGAGCACAGATACGCAGTATTTT
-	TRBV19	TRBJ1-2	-	CASSMASSGQVGYTF	TGTGCCAGTAGTATGGCCAGCTCGGGGCAGGTTGGCTACACCTTC
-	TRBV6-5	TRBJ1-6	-	CASSSGQDNSPLHF	TGTGCCAGCAGCTCAGGACAAGATAATTCACCCCTCCACTTT
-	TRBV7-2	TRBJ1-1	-	CASSISADSQTAFF	TGTGCCAGCAGCATATCCGCGGACAGCCAGACGGCTTTCTTT
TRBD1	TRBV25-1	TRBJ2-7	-	CASEETGEAYEQYF	TGTGCCAGCGAGGAGACAGGGGAGGCCTACGAGCAGTACTTC
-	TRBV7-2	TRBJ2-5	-	CASSSSPGTQYF	TGTGCCAGCAGCTCATCACCAGGGACCCAGTACTTC
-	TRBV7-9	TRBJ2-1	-	CASRAYNEQFF	TGTGCCAGCAGAGCATACAATGAGCAGTTCTTC
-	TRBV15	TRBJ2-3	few	CATSVNPPPSTDTQYF	TGTGCCACCAGCGTCAATCCTCCACCCAGCACAGATACGCAGTATTTT